Here is one T cell receptor (beta chain) with its context. Its target antigen remains unknown. No clone much larger than this one lies a single base away; base qualities are absent. The data originate from a study of shared clonotypes between healthy human individuals (dated by TCRdb to between 2020 and 2021). Broadly, across the study: Three men and a couple of women, aged 18 to 49 years, made up the cohort. Blood TCR repertoires of roughly five healthy adults were deeply sequenced to estimate repertoire size and the extent of clonotype sharing between individuals. For each donor, three plates each were used for CD4 naive and CD4 memory, two plates were used for CD8 naive, and one plate was used for CD8 memory. To increase sequencing depth and limit assay-specific biases, TCR repertoire library preparation and sequencing were carried out by different laboratories using diverse techniques. Each donor's leukapheresis produced roughly between roughly 0.94 and 9.5 billion PBMCs. Overall results and qualifications from the work: Pairwise subsampling indicated that sequencing depth was expected to affect the degree of clonotype sharing among donors. Compared with non-shared clonotypes, the clonotypes found in all four sorted-subset donors had higher generation probabilities. Across a few donors, approximately 5% of naive CD4, approximately 3.6% of naive CD8, under 2.5% of memory CD4, and under 0.45% of memory CD8 clonotypes were shared. Naive subsets generally had larger estimated clonotype richness than memory subsets. Sampling was restricted to blood, and TCR repertoires in tissues likely differ from the TCR repertoires found in blood. Incomplete sequencing was indicated by rarefaction of sorted-subset datasets, despite the large sequencing depth. The small number of donors limited the genetic and exposure-history diversity represented.

The donors were healthy, HIV-negative adults who had no recently reported acute infections or vaccinations. All donors were Caucasian adults living in Nashville, Tennessee, USA. CD4+ T cells were enriched by magnetic negative selection; naive cells were then positively selected on CD45RA, and the negative fraction formed the memory subset. After blood collection by leukapheresis, PBMCs were isolated using Ficoll-Histopaque density gradient centrifugation and then cryopreserved in the vapor phase of liquid nitrogen. Purity and quantity of every magnetically sorted T cell population were checked by analytical flow cytometry. Genomic DNA was isolated from each sorted fraction and quantified by UV absorbance on a Nanodrop 2000c. Using the deep immunoSEQ assay, TCR CDR3 regions were amplified from genomic DNA by multiplex PCR. Genomic DNA extracted from each cell subset was distributed evenly over all wells of several immunoSEQ 96-well plates, and each plate served as one replicate. For sorted subsets, each replicate PCR was loaded with 200 ng genomic DNA, equivalent to some 31,000 T cell genomes. Purified libraries were quantified with a Qubit 3.0 fluorometer, sized on a Bioanalyzer 2100, and re-quantified with the KAPA Library Quantification kit. Every immunoSEQ 96-well plate was sequenced on a separate single-read 150-cycle Illumina NextSeq 550 flow cell. The authors' analysis ran thus. The immunoSEQ output contained only junctional sequences without quality scores, so filtering could not match that applied to full-length reads. To assign V/J genes and CDR3, sequences were annotated against IMGT germline references using PyIR, a Python wrapper for IgBLAST v1.9. Reads were filtered out if the reads had weak V/J assignments (E-value above 1e-6), no CDR3, stop codons, out-of-frame junctions, or ambiguous translated residues. A V3J clonotype was defined by an identical inferred V gene, J gene, and CDR3 amino acid sequence. To compute the percentage overlap between repertoires, the number of shared unique clonotypes was divided by the size of the smaller repertoire. Repertoire richness was assessed with RTK rarefaction, the Chao1 estimator, and Recon v2.1 estimates of unobserved clonotypes. Generation probabilities were computed with OLGA for all TCRbeta clonotypes obtained by the gDNA method from several donors. Entries here come from immuneACCESS through TCRdb and include only in-frame sequences with V and J called. Some clones fail to appear in such tables; in the studies checked, an unresolved V gene covers under half of the shortfall, and the cause of the remainder is unknown. That table is the source of V, J and clone size, and D and trimming were worked out from the DNA. This sample holds around 980,000 clones; approximately 80% were observed only once. The ten largest clones capture 0.61% of the sample.

Counted from cysteine to phenylalanine, this CDR3 has 14 amino acids. Of the read, only the CDR3 DNA is kept; its 42 bases are in frame from base 1. V loses 7 bases of germline sequence and J loses 5 bases, and the interval between the two ends is 19 bases. Taken from the germline V gene, the CDR1 and CDR2 loops are SQVTM and ANQGSEA. The sequence came from a man aged 18 to 29 in good health. Some clones in this sample may be carry-over from other donors' samples. The chain uses TRBV29-1 and TRBJ2-3; the D gene is perhaps TRBD1 or TRBD2, as each covers 5 bases. The sample was memory CD4+ T cells from PBMCs. This specimen's cell subset or site label, interpreted: CD45RA-negative fraction. The CDR3 amino acid sequence is: CSAFGDLRGDTQYF. At the DNA level, the sequence is TGCAGCGCTTTCGGGGACCTGCGAGGAGATACGCAGTATTTT.